The 30 T cell receptor beta chains below were found in one sample sequenced in a study of blood T cells in healthy people across ages. PCR was performed a second time for about 6 to 11 cycles using a sample-barcoded 5' primer and a J-beta primer mix. TCRdb reanalysed the 5' RACE reads using MiXCR and keeps one entry per CDR3 protein. The sample has 1.5 million to 2 million distinct CDR3 sequences, 25% to 30% seen once. Sequencing used blood. These receptor sequences come from a woman in her twenties or thirties in good health.

There are a few counts of this clonotype. V and J are TRBV5-5 and TRBJ2-1; the match to TRBD2 covers 10 bases. This CDR3 has 15 amino acids. CDR1 is SGHKS, CDR2 YYEKEE, per germline (reference sequence). V shed 4 bases and J 8 bases; nucleotides not matched to a gene: 9. Written as DNA, the CDR3 is TGTGCCAGCAGCGTGAGCGGGGGGGGCTTAGATGAGCAGTTCTTC. This sequence encodes CASSVSGGGLDEQFF.

This clonotype has ten or more counts. The chain couples TRBV3-1 to TRBJ2-5; D might be TRBD1 (7 bases). Per germline, CDR1 LGHDT and CDR2 YNNKEL (reference sequence). V gave up 4 bases and J gave up 4 bases, with 13 bases separating them. This CDR3 contains 14 residues. The CDR3 coding sequence is TGTGCCAGCAGCCTTGGGACAGCGGGAGAGACCCAGTACTTC. This encodes CASSLGTAGETQYF.

In its sample, this clonotype was seen many times. V usage is TRBV21-1 and J usage is TRBJ1-6; the table's D call, TRBD1, has no DNA check behind it. TRBV21-1 is deemed a pseudogene. The CDR3 extends over 13 amino acids. CDR3 sequence reads: CASPPGAESPLHF. As DNA, the CDR3 is TGTGCCAGCCCCCCGGGAGCGGAGTCACCCCTCCACTTT.

This clonotype was counted at least ten times. This rearrangement joins TRBV5-1 to TRBJ2-5; tentative D call: TRBD1 (6 bases). The CDR3 sequence is 14 residues long. Trimming took 5 bases from V and 0 from J, leaving 11 bases between them. The germline V gene has CDR1 SGHRS and CDR2 YFSETQ. CDR3 loop: CASRADSHQETQYF. The CDR3 coding sequence is TGCGCCAGCAGGGCGGACAGCCACCAAGAGACCCAGTACTTC.

This clonotype occurred a few times. This chain links TRBV7-2 with TRBJ2-1; TRBD2 aligns across 7 bases. V shed 4 bases and J 6 bases; nucleotides not matched to a gene: 9. CDR1 and CDR2 (germline): SGHTA, FQGNSA. The CDR3 is made up of 15 amino acids. CDR3 bases: TGTGCCAGCAGCTCCTCGGGACTAACAGGCAATGAGCAGTTCTTC. Its protein product is CASSSSGLTGNEQFF.

The rearrangement links TRBV12-3 or TRBV12-4 to TRBJ1-5; D gene unclear. V was shortened by 10 bases and J by 7 bases, with 20 bases between the two germline ends. This CDR3 has 14 residues. The CDR3 region has the DNA TGTGCCAACAGCCAGGTGGGGAGAGACCAGCCCCAGCATTTT. This gives the protein CANSQVGRDQPQHF.

The rearrangement links TRBV3-1 to TRBJ1-5; the D gene is possibly TRBD1 (6 bases). The CDR3 length is 17 residues. CDR1 is LGHDT, CDR2 YNNKEL, per germline (reference sequence). The V and J ends lost 1 base and 1 base respectively, with 14 bases between them. The CDR3 loop is CASSQGAGALSNQPQHF. CDR3 sequence (DNA): TGTGCCAGCAGCCAAGGCGCAGGGGCGTTGAGCAATCAGCCCCAGCATTTT.

In this sample, this clonotype turned up a few times. The chain links TRBV7-2 to TRBJ1-5, with 10 bases identical to TRBD1. In germline, CDR1 is SGHTA, CDR2 FQGNSA. CDR3 length: 15 amino acids. V shed 6 bases and J 7 bases; nucleotides not matched to a gene: 9. The CDR3 bases are TGTGCCAGCAGTCGGGACAGGGGCGACTTCCAGCCCCAGCATTTT. This gives the protein CASSRDRGDFQPQHF. The entire variable domain, with the rest obtained from reference TRBV7-2 and TRBJ1-5, is as follows: GAGVSQSPSNKVTEKGKDVELRCDPISGHTALYWYRQSLGQGLEFLIYFQGNSAPDKSGLPSDRFSAERTGGSVSTLTIQRTQQEDSAVYLCASSRDRGDFQPQHFGDGTRLSIL.

V gene TRBV10-2 combines with J gene TRBJ2-5; D is possibly TRBD1 (6 bases). TRBJ2-7 explains the end of the DNA better; the J call may be wrong. Germline lookup yields CDR1 WSHSY and CDR2 SAAADI. The CDR3 runs 12 residues. The CDR3 DNA reads TGCGCCAATCCGAGACAGGATTACGAGCAGTACTTC. This sequence encodes CANPRQDYEQYF.

This clonotype was observed a few times. The V call is TRBV12-3 or TRBV12-4, the J call TRBJ1-5; D might be TRBD1 (6 bases). This CDR3 is 14 amino acids long. The germline V and J ends were trimmed by 5 bases and 7 bases, with 15 bases remaining between them. CDR3 amino acids: CASSETGPGQPQHF. CDR3 DNA: TGTGCCAGCAGTGAGACAGGCCCAGGGCAGCCCCAGCATTTT.

This clonotype was counted between two and nine times. Sequence at one end of the junction differs from germline and may be a read error. This chain connects TRBV7-2 to TRBJ2-1; maybe TRBD2 (5 bases). Germline values: CDR1 SGHTA, CDR2 FQGNSA. The CDR3 covers 16 residues. Written as DNA, the CDR3 is TGTGCCAGCAGTTTAGGACTCCTCCCCTCCTACAATGAGCAGTTCTTC. The encoded protein is CASSLGLLPSYNEQFF.

This clonotype was counted only a few times. The chain carries TRBV9 and TRBJ2-3, with a possible D match to TRBD2 (6 bases). The germline V gene has CDR1 SGDLS and CDR2 YYNGEE. Trimming pared 0 bases from V and 0 bases from J, leaving 17 bases between. The CDR3 extends over 18 amino acids. CDR3 sequence reads: CASSVEASDPPSTDTQYF. The DNA of the CDR3 is TGTGCCAGCAGCGTAGAGGCTAGCGATCCCCCTAGCACAGATACGCAGTATTTT.

This clonotype was counted many times. The gene calls are TRBV11-2 and TRBJ2-7, with D perhaps TRBD1 (6 bases). The CDR3 length is 16 residues. Per germline, CDR1 SGHAT and CDR2 FQNNGV. The V end was cut by 1 base, the J end by 0 bases, with 13 bases between. CDR3: CASSLAPTGSSYEQYF. The CDR3 coding sequence is TGTGCCAGCAGCTTAGCTCCGACAGGTAGCTCCTACGAGCAGTACTTC.

This clonotype was detected many times. The chain recombines TRBV9 with TRBJ2-6; D unresolved. V gave up 0 bases and J gave up 0 bases, with 4 bases separating them. There are 15 residues in the CDR3. Germline CDR1 SGDLS, CDR2 YYNGEE. The CDR3 DNA reads TGTGCCAGCAGCGTAGGTGGCTCTGGGGCCAACGTCCTGACTTTC. Translated, it gives CASSVGGSGANVLTF.

This clonotype was picked up many times. The chain recombines TRBV7-2 with TRBJ2-3, with 11 bases that match TRBD2. The germline gives CDR1 SGHTA, CDR2 FQGNSA. Trimming took 1 base from V and 3 from J; bases not matched to a gene: 3. The CDR3 runs 16 residues. The CDR3 is CASSLVGTSGTDTQYF. DNA for the CDR3: TGTGCCAGCAGCTTAGTCGGGACTAGCGGAACAGATACGCAGTATTTT.

This clonotype was detected a few times. V usage is TRBV18 and J usage is TRBJ2-7, with D hard to call. The CDR3 consists of 15 residues. V lost 6 bases and J lost 6, with 21 bases in between. CDR1 is KGHSH, CDR2 LQKENI, per germline. As DNA, the CDR3 is TGTGCCAGCTCTTCTATCGCTGGTCCCGGTGGCGAGCAGTACTTC. Residues: CASSSIAGPGGEQYF.

With respect to this clonotype: The junction departs from germline at one end; a sequencing error may be responsible. The CDR3 coding sequence is TGTGCCAGCAGCGCCGACAGGGTGACGTATGGCTACACCTTC. Its translation: CASSADRVTYGYTF. The genes are TRBV5-1 and TRBJ1-2, with 7 bases lining up with TRBD1. Germline loops: CDR1 SGHRS, CDR2 YFSETQ. The CDR3 runs 14 residues. Filled out from reference TRBV5-1 and TRBJ1-2, the complete variable domain reads KAGVTQTPRYLIKTRGQQVTLSCSPISGHRSVSWYQQTPGQGLQFLFEYFSETQRNKGNFPGRFSGRQFSNSRSEMNVSTLELGDSALYLCASSADRVTYGYTFGSGTRLTVV.

This clonotype came up a few times. This chain links TRBV2 with TRBJ1-4; D is uncertain. Trimming took off 6 bases at V and 8 bases at J, with 16 bases between the two ends. The CDR3 spans 14 residues. Germline V lookup: CDR1 SNHLY, CDR2 FYNNEI. The CDR3 here is CASSVIADGEKLFF. The CDR3 region has the DNA TGTGCCAGCAGCGTCATCGCAGATGGGGAAAAACTGTTTTTT.

The sample holds a few counts of this clonotype. V usage is TRBV20-1 and J usage is TRBJ2-5; the D is unclear. Germline V gene lookup returns CDR1 DFQATT and CDR2 SNEGSKA (reference sequence). V was pared by 0 bases and J by 1 base, with 12 bases between. The CDR3 runs to 15 residues. The CDR3 is CSARDLEQVQETQYF. The DNA for the CDR3 is TGCAGTGCTAGAGATCTCGAGCAGGTCCAAGAGACCCAGTACTTC.

CDR3 bases: TGTGCCAGTAGTATAAGAGGCAGGGCCACTGAAGCTTTCTTT. Residues: CASSIRGRATEAFF. The gene calls are TRBV19 and TRBJ1-1; TRBD1 might be the D (5 bases). The CDR3 is made up of 14 amino acids. Trimming took 2 bases from V and 4 from J, leaving 11 bases between them. CDR1 is LNHDA, CDR2 SQIVND, per germline (reference sequence). Together with reference TRBV19 and TRBJ1-1, the CDR3 gives the full variable domain: DGGITQSPKYLFRKEGQNVTLSCEQNLNHDAMYWYRQDPGQGLRLIYYSQIVNDFQKGDIAEGYSVSREKKESFPLTVTSAQKNPTAFYLCASSIRGRATEAFFGQGTRLTVV.

At least ten counts were recorded for this clonotype. The CDR3 bases are TGTGCCAGCAGCGGGGCCGGGACGAGCTATGGCTACACCTTC. As protein: CASSGAGTSYGYTF. This rearrangement joins TRBV9 to TRBJ1-2; D possibly corresponds to TRBD1 (5 bases). Germline V gives CDR1 SGDLS, CDR2 YYNGEE. V was pared by 3 bases and J by 4 bases, with 13 bases between. The CDR3 has 14 residues.

Regarding this clonotype: At one end, the junction sequence differs from germline, possibly due to a read error. The chain uses TRBV6-5 and TRBJ2-1; TRBD1 aligns across 7 bases. Germline V CDR1 and CDR2: MNHEY, SVGAGI. The CDR3 sequence is 16 residues long. Here the CDR3 reads CAGSRTGDISYNEQFF. The DNA of the CDR3 is TGTGCCGGCAGTCGGACAGGCGATATTTCCTACAATGAGCAGTTCTTC.

The chain recombines TRBV12-3 or TRBV12-4 with TRBJ2-1, with a tentative D call TRBD2 (5 bases). The CDR3 consists of 15 residues. Trimming stripped 4 bases from V and 13 bases from J, with 23 bases between. This CDR3 reads CASSYRVGRKETQFF. For the CDR3, the DNA is TGTGCCAGCAGTTACCGGGTGGGGAGAAAAGAGACCCAGTTCTTC.

This clonotype came up a few times. The gene calls are TRBV28 and TRBJ1-4; D is uncertain. Trimming shortened V by 4 bases and J by 10 bases, and 16 bases separated the two germline ends. Germline loops: CDR1 MDHEN, CDR2 SYDVKM. The CDR3 covers 14 residues. The CDR3 coding sequence is TGTGCCAGCAGTTCGCCCCTCGCGGATGGAAAACTGTTTTTT. Its protein is CASSSPLADGKLFF.

This clonotype was observed a few times. V is TRBV20-1 and J is TRBJ2-5; a weak D match, TRBD1 (5 bases). CDR1 and CDR2 from the germline V gene are DFQATT and SNEGSKA (reference sequence). The CDR3 runs to 14 residues. V lost 0 bases and J lost 5, with 13 bases in between. The CDR3 DNA sequence: TGCAGTGCTAGAGAGGTTGGGGCAACGGAGACCCAGTACTTC. This translates into CSAREVGATETQYF.

Concerning this clonotype itself: The junction and the germline gene differ at one end; a read error may be behind it. The V and J genes are TRBV6-5 and TRBJ2-7; no firm D call. The length of the CDR3 is 11 residues. The V gene's germline CDR1 is MNHEY and CDR2 SVGAGI. For the CDR3, the DNA is TGTGCCGGCAGTAGAGACGACGAGCAGTACTTC. It is translated as CAGSRDDEQYF.

The chain combines TRBV12-3 or TRBV12-4 with TRBJ2-3; TRBD2 matches at 13 bases. V gave up 6 bases and J gave up 6 bases; unmatched junction bases: 9. The CDR3 is made up of 16 amino acids. DNA for the CDR3: TGTGCCAGCAGCCGGAGGACTAGCGGGAGAGTGGATACGCAGTATTTT. Translation: CASSRRTSGRVDTQYF.

The chain couples TRBV5-1 to TRBJ2-3; D is perhaps TRBD2 (6 bases). Trimming shortened V by 4 bases and J by 6 bases, and 24 bases separated the two germline ends. The germline V gene encodes CDR1 SGHRS and CDR2 YFSETQ. The CDR3 spans 17 residues. CDR3: CASSRNPGAGRMDTQYF. As DNA, the CDR3 is TGCGCCAGCAGCCGCAATCCGGGAGCGGGTAGAATGGATACGCAGTATTTT.

The V gene is TRBV28, the J gene TRBJ2-3; tentatively, D is TRBD1 or TRBD2 (6 bases each). The CDR3 length is 15 residues. Germline lookup yields CDR1 MDHEN and CDR2 SYDVKM. The V end lost 7 bases, the J end lost 4 bases, and 18 bases lay between the germline ends. The CDR3 is CASTYSGGGADTQYF. DNA of the CDR3: TGTGCCAGCACCTACAGCGGAGGGGGAGCAGATACGCAGTATTTT.

The count of this clonotype is one. The chain is built from TRBV28 and TRBJ1-5, with D maybe TRBD1 (5 bases). CDR1 and CDR2 (germline): MDHEN, SYDVKM. CDR3 length: 14 residues. The V end lost 7 bases, the J end lost 4 bases, and 14 bases lay between the germline ends. The CDR3 here is CASTLSGGNQPQHF. The CDR3 bases are TGTGCCAGCACCCTTAGCGGGGGAAATCAGCCCCAGCATTTT. The variable domain in full, completed from reference TRBV28 and TRBJ1-5, reads DVKVTQSSRYLVKRTGEKVFLECVQDMDHENMFWYRQDPGLGLRLIYFSYDVKMKEKGDIPEGYSVSREKKERFSLILESASTNQTSMYLCASTLSGGNQPQHFGDGTRLSIL.